Below, one TCR beta chain is given with its context. The ends were cut back, 7 bases at V and 5 bases at J, with 16 bases in the middle. From germline, CDR1 is SQVTM and CDR2 ANQGSEA. The CDR3 is 13 residues long. Primers for the PCR totalled 60 Vbeta and 13 Jbeta. Data came from immunoSEQ multiplex PCR; TCRdb stores just in-frame clones and leaves some out. The data show over 40,000 clones, approximately 70% seen once. The data derive from a study of cytomegalovirus exposure and HLA in healthy donors. The overall study: In a previous analysis, some 110 million unique TCR beta sequences were found from roughly 200 million T cells.

The chain employs TRBV29-1 and TRBJ2-3; tentative D call: TRBD2 (6 bases). The specimen sequenced was PBMCs. This clonotype was sampled from a man in his thirties or forties in good health and CMV-seronegative. CDR3 amino acids: CSAEGEAGDTQYF. In DNA, the CDR3 is TGCAGCGCGGAGGGAGAGGCGGGAGATACGCAGTATTTT.